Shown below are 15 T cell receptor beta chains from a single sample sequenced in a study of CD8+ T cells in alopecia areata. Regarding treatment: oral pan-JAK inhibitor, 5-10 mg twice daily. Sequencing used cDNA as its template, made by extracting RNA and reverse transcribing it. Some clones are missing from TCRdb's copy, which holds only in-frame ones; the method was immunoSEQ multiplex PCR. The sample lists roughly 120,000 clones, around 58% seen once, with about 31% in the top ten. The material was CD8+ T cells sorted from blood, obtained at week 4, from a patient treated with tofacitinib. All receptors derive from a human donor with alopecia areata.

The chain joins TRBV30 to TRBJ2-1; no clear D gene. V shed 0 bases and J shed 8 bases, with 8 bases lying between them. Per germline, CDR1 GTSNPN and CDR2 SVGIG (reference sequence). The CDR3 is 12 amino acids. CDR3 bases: TGTGCCTGGAGTGTAAAATGGGATGAGCAGTTCTTC. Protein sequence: CAWSVKWDEQFF. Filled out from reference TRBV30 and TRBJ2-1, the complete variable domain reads SQTIHQWPATLVQPVGSPLSLECTVEGTSNPNLYWYRQAAGRGLQLLFYSVGIGQISSEVPQNLSASRPQDRQFILSSKKLLLSDSGFYLCAWSVKWDEQFFGPGTRLTVL.

The CDR3 region is CAWGDHHGTEAFF. The CDR3 DNA sequence: TGTGCCTGGGGGGACCACCACGGGACTGAAGCTTTCTTT. The chain is built from TRBV30 and TRBJ1-1; TRBD1 might be the D (5 bases). The V end was cut by 5 bases, the J end by 5 bases, with 15 bases between. This CDR3 contains 13 residues. CDR1 and CDR2 (germline): GTSNPN, SVGIG (reference sequence).

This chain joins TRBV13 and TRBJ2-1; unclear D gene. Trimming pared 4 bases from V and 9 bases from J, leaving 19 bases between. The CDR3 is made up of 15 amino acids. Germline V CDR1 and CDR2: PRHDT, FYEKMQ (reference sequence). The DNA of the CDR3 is TGTGCCAGCAGCTCCCAGACCTTTGGGTTGGCTGAGCAGTTCTTC. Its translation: CASSSQTFGLAEQFF.

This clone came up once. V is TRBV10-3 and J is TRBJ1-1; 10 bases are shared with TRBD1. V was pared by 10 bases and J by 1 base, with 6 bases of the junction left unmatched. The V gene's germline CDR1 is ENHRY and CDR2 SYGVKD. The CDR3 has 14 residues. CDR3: CASDRGLGNTEAFF. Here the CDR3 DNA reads TGTGCCAGCGACAGGGGGCTGGGGAACACTGAAGCTTTCTTT.

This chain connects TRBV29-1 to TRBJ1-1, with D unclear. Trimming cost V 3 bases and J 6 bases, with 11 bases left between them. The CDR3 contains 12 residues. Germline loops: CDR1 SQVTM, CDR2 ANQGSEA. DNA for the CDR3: TGCAGCGTTGAGAGGCAGGAGGCTGAAGCTTTCTTT. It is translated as CSVERQEAEAFF.

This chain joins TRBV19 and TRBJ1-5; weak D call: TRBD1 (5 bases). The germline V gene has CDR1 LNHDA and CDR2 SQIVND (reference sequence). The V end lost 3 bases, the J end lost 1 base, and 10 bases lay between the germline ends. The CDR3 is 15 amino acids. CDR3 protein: CASSMAGESNQPQHF. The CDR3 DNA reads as TGTGCCAGTAGTATGGCGGGGGAAAGCAATCAGCCCCAGCATTTT.

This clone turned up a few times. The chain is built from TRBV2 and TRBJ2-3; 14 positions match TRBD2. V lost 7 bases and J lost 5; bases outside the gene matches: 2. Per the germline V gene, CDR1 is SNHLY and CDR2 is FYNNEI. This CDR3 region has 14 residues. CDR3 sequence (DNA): TGTGCCAGCAAGACTAGCGGGGGGGAAGATACGCAGTATTTT. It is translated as CASKTSGGEDTQYF.

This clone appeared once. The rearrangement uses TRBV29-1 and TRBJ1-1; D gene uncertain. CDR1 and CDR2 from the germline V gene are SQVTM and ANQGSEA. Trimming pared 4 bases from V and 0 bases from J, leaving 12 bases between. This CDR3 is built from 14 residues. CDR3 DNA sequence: TGCAGCGTTGGCGGCGCGGGGATGAACACTGAAGCTTTCTTT. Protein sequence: CSVGGAGMNTEAFF. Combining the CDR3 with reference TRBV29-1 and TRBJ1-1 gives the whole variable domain SAVISQKPSRDICQRGTSLTIQCQVDSQVTMMFWYRQQPGQSLTLIATANQGSEATYESGFVIDKFPISRPNLTFSTLTVSNMSPEDSSIYLCSVGGAGMNTEAFFGQGTRLTVV.

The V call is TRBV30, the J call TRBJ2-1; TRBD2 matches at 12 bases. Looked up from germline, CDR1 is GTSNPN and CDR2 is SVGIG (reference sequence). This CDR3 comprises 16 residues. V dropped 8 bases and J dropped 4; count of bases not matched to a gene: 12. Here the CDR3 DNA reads TGTGCCCTACAGGGGCTAGCGGGGGGGCGGTACAATGAGCAGTTCTTC. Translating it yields CALQGLAGGRYNEQFF.

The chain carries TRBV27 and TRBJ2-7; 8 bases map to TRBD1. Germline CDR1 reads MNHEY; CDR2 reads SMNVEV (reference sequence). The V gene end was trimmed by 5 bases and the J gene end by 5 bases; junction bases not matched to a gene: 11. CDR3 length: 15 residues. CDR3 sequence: CASSRPGQGGDEQYF. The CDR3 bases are TGTGCCAGCAGTAGACCCGGACAGGGAGGAGACGAGCAGTACTTC.

Here the CDR3 DNA reads TGTGCTAGTGGTTCCCGCCTGGACACAGAAGAGACCCAGTACTTC. Protein product: CASGSRLDTEETQYF. This chain uses TRBV12-5 with TRBJ2-5, with D perhaps matching TRBD1 (5 bases). V lost 4 bases and J lost 3, with 15 bases in between. The CDR3 is 15 amino acids. The germline V gene has CDR1 LGHNT and CDR2 FRNRAP.

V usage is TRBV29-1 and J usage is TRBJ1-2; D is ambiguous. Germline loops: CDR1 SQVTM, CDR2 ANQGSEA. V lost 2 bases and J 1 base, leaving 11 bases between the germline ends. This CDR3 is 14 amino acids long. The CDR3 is CSVETVPHNYGYTF. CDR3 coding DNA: TGCAGCGTTGAAACGGTCCCCCATAACTATGGCTACACCTTC.

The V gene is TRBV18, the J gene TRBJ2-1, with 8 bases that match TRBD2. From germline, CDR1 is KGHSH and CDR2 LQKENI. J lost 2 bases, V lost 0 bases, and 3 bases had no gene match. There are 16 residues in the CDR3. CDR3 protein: CASSPPTGGPYNEQFF. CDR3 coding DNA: TGTGCCAGCTCACCACCGACGGGGGGGCCCTACAATGAGCAGTTCTTC.

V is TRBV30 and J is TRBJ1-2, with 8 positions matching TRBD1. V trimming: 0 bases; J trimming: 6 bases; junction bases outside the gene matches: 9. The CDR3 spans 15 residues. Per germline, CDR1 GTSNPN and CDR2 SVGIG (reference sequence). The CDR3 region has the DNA TGTGCCTGGAGTGTATTAGCAGGGGGCGAGGATGGCTACACCTTC. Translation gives CAWSVLAGGEDGYTF.

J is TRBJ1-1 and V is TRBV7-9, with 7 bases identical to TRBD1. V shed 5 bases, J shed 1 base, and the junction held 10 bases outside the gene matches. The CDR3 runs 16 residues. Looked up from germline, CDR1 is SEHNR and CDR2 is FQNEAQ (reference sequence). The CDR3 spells CASSPLAGGKNTEAFF. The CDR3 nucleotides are TGTGCCAGCAGCCCACTCGCAGGGGGAAAGAACACTGAAGCTTTCTTT.